Shown below are 19 T cell receptor beta chains from a single sample sequenced in a study of CD8+CD57+ T cells in acquired aplastic anemia. TCR beta VDJ combinations and CDR3 sequences were profiled from genomic DNA. Each CDR3 protein gets one entry after TCRdb re-called the reads with MiXCR. The repertoire holds roughly 150,000 distinct CDR3 sequences, with around 47% as singletons. All patients picked for sequencing had shown, by flow cytometry, an expansion of CD8+CD57+ cells. The sample consisted of sorted CD4+, CD8+, or CD8+CD57+ T cells (not recorded which) from PBMCs. All receptors come from a human donor with aplastic anemia.

V is TRBV14 and J is TRBJ2-5, with D perhaps TRBD1 or TRBD2 (7 bases each). There are 15 residues in the CDR3. V lost 4 bases, J lost 7 bases, and 19 bases lay in between. Per the germline V gene, CDR1 is SGHDN and CDR2 is FVKESK. CDR3 protein: CASSRRGRVGRTQYF. CDR3 coding DNA: TGTGCCAGCAGCCGCAGGGGGAGGGTTGGTCGGACCCAGTACTTC. Full variable domain (outside the CDR3, taken from reference TRBV14 and TRBJ2-5): EAGVTQFPSHSVIEKGQTVTLRCDPISGHDNLYWYRRVMGKEIKFLLHFVKESKQDESGMPNNRFLAERTGGTYSTLKVQPAELEDSGVYFCASSRRGRVGRTQYFGPGTRLLVL.

About this clonotype itself: The CDR3 does not end in the conserved phenylalanine or tryptophan, so this is likely a read error. This chain links TRBV19 with TRBJ2-1; tentative D call: TRBD2 (7 bases). Germline lookup yields CDR1 LNHDA and CDR2 SQIVND (reference sequence). The CDR3 runs to 14 residues. Trimming pared 1 base from V and 6 bases from J, leaving 10 bases between. CDR3 in amino acids: CASSIGRGRNEQFL. CDR3 nucleotide sequence: TGTGCCAGTAGTATAGGGCGGGGGCGCAATGAGCAGTTCCTC.

This clonotype occurred a few times. The V and J genes are TRBV15 and TRBJ2-7; maybe TRBD1 (5 bases). The CDR3 is 16 residues long. The germline V gene has CDR1 LNHNV and CDR2 YYDKDF (reference sequence). Trimming cost V 5 bases and J 3 bases, with 20 bases left between them. CDR3 in DNA: TGTGCCACCAGCTTCCAGCCACAAGGGGCTAACTACGAGCAGTACTTC. This sequence encodes CATSFQPQGANYEQYF.

This clonotype was detected a few times. The chain uses TRBV6-2 or TRBV6-3 and TRBJ1-5; maybe TRBD1 (5 bases). Trimming removed 8 bases at V and 0 bases at J, with 14 bases between. The CDR3 totals 15 residues. Germline CDR1 reads MNHEY; CDR2 reads SVGEGT. CDR3 bases: TGTGCCAGCCGCGAGGGGCCTTATAGCAATCAGCCCCAGCATTTT. This gives the protein CASREGPYSNQPQHF.

The rearrangement links TRBV2 to TRBJ2-7, with 7 positions matching TRBD2. This CDR3 comprises 12 residues. V lost 10 bases and J lost 4; bases outside the gene matches: 7. Germline CDR1 reads SNHLY; CDR2 reads FYNNEI. CDR3 sequence reads: CAMSGNLYEQYF. The DNA for the CDR3 is TGTGCCATGAGCGGGAACCTTTACGAGCAGTACTTC.

In the case of this clonotype: This may stem from a read error, because a much larger clone lies one nucleotide away. The CDR3 ends on some other residue instead of the conserved phenylalanine or tryptophan, so this is likely a read error. The chain uses TRBV12-3 or TRBV12-4 and TRBJ2-5; 10 nucleotides agree with TRBD2. The CDR3 runs 16 residues. The junction had 8 bases not matched to a gene; V was cut back by 5 bases and J by 2 bases. DNA of the CDR3: TGTGCCAGCAGTCCCGGGACTAGCGCGAATCAAGAGACCCAGTACATC. Translating gives CASSPGTSANQETQYI.

Notes on this clonotype: The junction and the germline gene differ at one end; a read error may be behind it. The J gene is TRBJ2-2, the V gene TRBV5-1; D is possibly TRBD1 (6 bases). This CDR3 region has 16 residues. Germline V CDR1 and CDR2: SGHRS, YFSETQ. The CDR3 DNA reads TGCGCCAGCAGCTTGATCACAGGGCGTAGCACCGGGGAGCTGCTTTTT. Protein sequence: CASSLITGRSTGELLF.

Concerning this clonotype itself: One end of the junction is discordant with germline, which a read error may explain. The CDR3 region is CASSSNRGRFSTNEELFF. In DNA form, the CDR3 reads TGTGCCAGTAGTAGCAACAGGGGGCGATTTTCAACTAATGAAGAACTGTTTTTT. The chain recombines TRBV19 with TRBJ1-4, with 9 bases aligning to TRBD1. The CDR3 extends over 18 amino acids. Per germline, CDR1 LNHDA and CDR2 SQIVND (reference sequence).

The chain is built from TRBV11-1 and TRBJ2-1; D is unresolved. Germline values: CDR1 SGHAT, CDR2 FQDESV (reference sequence). This CDR3 contains 17 residues. The V end lost 1 base, the J end lost 0 bases, and 13 bases lay between the germline ends. CDR3 in DNA: TGTGCCAGCAGCTTAGTTGCGGTCTTGAGCTCCTACAATGAGCAGTTCTTC. Translating it yields CASSLVAVLSSYNEQFF.

The rearrangement links TRBV19 to TRBJ2-7, with 7 positions matching TRBD2. V shed 6 bases, J shed 0 bases, and the junction held 8 bases outside the gene matches. Germline V lookup: CDR1 LNHDA, CDR2 SQIVND (reference sequence). The CDR3 consists of 15 residues. DNA for the CDR3: TGTGCCAGTAGCCTACGGGGGGAGAGCTCCTACGAGCAGTACGTC. This translates into CASSLRGESSYEQYV.

This clonotype occurred once. The genes are TRBV7-9 and TRBJ2-7; TRBD1 might be the D (5 bases). Per germline, CDR1 SEHNR and CDR2 FQNEAQ (reference sequence). V was clipped by 3 bases and J by 3 bases, with 15 bases between them. The CDR3 is made up of 15 amino acids. The CDR3 DNA reads as TGTGCCAGCAGCTTGTCGCTACAGGTCAACTACGAGCAGTACTTC. It translates to CASSLSLQVNYEQYF.

The DNA for the CDR3 is TGCGCCAGCAGCAAAAAGCAGGAAAGCTACGAGCAGTACTTC. As protein: CASSKKQESYEQYF. The chain links TRBV5-1 to TRBJ2-7; D unclear. The CDR3 is 14 amino acids. Trimming took off 4 bases at V and 3 bases at J, with 14 bases between the two ends. Germline loops: CDR1 SGHRS, CDR2 YFSETQ.

This clonotype has a handful of counts. The chain has TRBV20-1 and TRBJ1-2; tentatively, D is TRBD1 (6 bases). The germline V gene has CDR1 DFQATT and CDR2 SNEGSKA (reference sequence). CDR3 length: 15 amino acids. V was cut by 4 bases and J by 5 bases, with 20 bases left in between. The CDR3 region has the DNA TGCAGTGCTACAGGCCTCCCGGGACACACGTATGGCTACACCTTC. Protein product: CSATGLPGHTYGYTF.

This clonotype came up many times. The rearrangement joins TRBV19 to TRBJ2-1; 7 bases match TRBD2. This CDR3 spans 15 amino acids. Germline lookup yields CDR1 LNHDA and CDR2 SQIVND (reference sequence). Trimming removed 2 bases from V and 5 bases from J; junction bases left unmatched: 6. The CDR3 loop reads CASSIRTRLHNEQFF. CDR3 in DNA: TGTGCCAGTAGTATACGGACTAGACTCCACAATGAGCAGTTCTTC.

The chain is built from TRBV6-1 and TRBJ2-7, with D hard to call. With 7 bases removed from V and 2 bases from J, the gap between germline ends came to 27 bases. There are 18 residues in the CDR3. Germline-derived CDR1 and CDR2 are MNHNS and SASEGT. This CDR3 reads CASMSVGWMYGYTYEQYV. The CDR3 coding sequence is TGTGCCAGCATGTCGGTTGGGTGGATGTATGGCTACACCTACGAGCAGTACGTC.

On this clonotype: This may be a read error: a much more frequent sequence differs by one nucleotide. The V and J genes are TRBV12-3 or TRBV12-4 and TRBJ1-5; 7 bases fit TRBD1. The CDR3 runs to 15 residues. With 4 bases clipped from V and 7 bases from J, the junction kept 10 bases outside the gene matches. CDR3 amino acids: CASSSRTGRQQPQHF. DNA of the CDR3: TGTGCCAGCAGTTCTCGGACAGGCCGGCAACAGCCCCAGCATTTT.

Concerning this clonotype: Relative to the germline gene, one junction end is altered; a read error may explain this. The gene calls are TRBV29-1 and TRBJ1-1; 8 nucleotides align to TRBD1. This CDR3 comprises 13 residues. Looked up from germline, CDR1 is SQVTM and CDR2 is ANQGSEA. CDR3: CSVPGQGITEASF. The CDR3 region has the DNA TGCAGCGTTCCCGGACAGGGAATAACTGAGGCTTCCTTT.

This clonotype was seen many times. This sequence joins TRBV4-3 and TRBJ1-1; D perhaps matches TRBD1 (6 bases). Germline V gene data show CDR1 as LGHNA and CDR2 as YSLEER. Trimming removed 0 bases from V and 11 bases from J, with 13 bases in between. This CDR3 comprises 13 residues. The CDR3 DNA is TGCGCCAGCAGCCAAGATAGGAGGACAGACGCTTTCTTT. It codes for CASSQDRRTDAFF.

This rearrangement joins TRBV5-1 to TRBJ2-7, with 11 bases aligning to TRBD2. The germline CDR1 and CDR2 sequences are SGHRS and YFSETQ. This CDR3 has 15 amino acids. V trimming: 1 base; J trimming: 0 bases; junction bases outside the gene matches: 0. CDR3 nucleotides: TGCGCCAGCAGCTTGACTAGCGGGAGCTCCTACGAGCAGTACTTC. Protein product: CASSLTSGSSYEQYF.